The clone carrying this TCR beta chain appeared a single time. In the study's own analysis: Amplified reference gene primers provided the basis for estimating nucleated cell counts. Here immunoSEQ multiplex PCR was the method, and the copy in TCRdb shows in-frame clones only, minus some. The V and J calls and clone size were taken over from that table, and D and trimming were inferred from the DNA. Among fewer than 250,000 clones listed, roughly nine tenths were seen once. From germline, CDR1 is SGHRS and CDR2 YFSETQ. Trimming left V 7 bases short and J 3 bases short, with 14 bases between. This CDR3 is 14 amino acids long. The entry originates in a study of blood T cell repertoires in COVID-19. In the study overall: The origin of the acute and convalescent COVID-19 samples was the United States, Italy and Spain. Sample material is recorded as cDNA or gDNA derived from T cells, B-cell-depleted T cells, or PBMCs.

Sequencing input: peripheral blood. The receptor comes from a man aged 70-80 years with acute or convalescent COVID-19. This rearrangement joins TRBV5-1 to TRBJ1-5; D uncertain. CDR3 coding DNA: TGCGCCAGCTCGTGGGAGGGAACCAATCAGCCCCAGCATTTT. It is translated as CASSWEGTNQPQHF.